The following is a T cell receptor (beta chain) sequence with its context. No antigen is known for it. This entry belongs to a study of response to subunit inactivated influenza vaccine. Points from the study as a whole: Authors suggested seasonal influenza vaccinations each recruit few new T cells.

TCRdb fed the RT-PCR reads into MiXCR, producing one record per CDR3 protein. The sample yields approximately 680,000 distinct CDR3 sequences, around 16% seen once. The clonotype originates from a man aged 45-60 years who received an inactivated influenza vaccine. The sample in question was PBMCs from blood, obtained 12 days after vaccination.

The CDR3 sequence: CASSLVGLYEQYF. The DNA for the CDR3 is TGTGCCAGCAGCTTAGTGGGTCTCTACGAGCAGTACTTC. This chain uses TRBV7-8 with TRBJ2-7; unclear D gene. This CDR3 comprises 13 residues. Trimming removed 1 base from V and 3 bases from J, with 7 bases in between. Germline CDR1 and CDR2: SGHVS and FQNEAQ.